The 23 T cell receptor beta chains below were found in one sample sequenced in a study of glioma-infiltrating T cells. Amplification of TCR alpha and beta CDR3 regions from RNA used iRepertoire nested multiplex PCR. TCRdb passed the multiplex PCR reads through MiXCR, listing each CDR3 protein once. The profile shows around 130,000 distinct CDR3 sequences, 20% to 25% of them singletons. The sequencing input was glioma tissue, nonneoplastic brain tissue, or PBMCs (not recorded which). These TCRs come from a human donor with low-grade glioma or glioblastoma, undergoing nonglioma brain surgery, or in good health (not recorded which).

Regarding this clonotype: A much larger clone lies one base from this, so it may be a read error. V usage is TRBV20-1 and J usage is TRBJ1-5; D remains ambiguous. Germline CDR1 reads DFQATT; CDR2 reads SNEGSKA (reference sequence). The CDR3 consists of 16 residues. For the CDR3, the DNA is TGCAGTGATAGAGAACCTAGGGTGGGTAGAAATCAGCCCCAGCATTTT. This encodes CSDREPRVGRNQPQHF.

The chain couples TRBV7-3 to TRBJ2-3, with D unresolved. The CDR3 covers 13 residues. The V and J ends lost 5 bases and 4 bases respectively, with 10 bases between them. CDR1 and CDR2 (germline): SGHTA, FQGTGA. CDR3 residues: CASSKNQADTQYF. CDR3 nucleotides: TGTGCCAGCAGCAAAAATCAGGCAGATACGCAGTATTTT. The full variable domain, with the rest looked up from reference TRBV7-3 and TRBJ2-3, is GAGVSQTPSNKVTEKGKYVELRCDPISGHTALYWYRQSLGQGPEFLIYFQGTGAADDSGLPNDRFFAVRPEGSVSTLKIQRTERGDSAVYLCASSKNQADTQYFGPGTRLTVL.

This clonotype was observed a handful of times. J is TRBJ2-1 and V is TRBV14; perhaps D is TRBD1 or TRBD2 (6 bases each). CDR3 length: 13 amino acids. Germline V CDR1 and CDR2: SGHDN, FVKESK. Trimming left V 5 bases short and J 14 bases short, with 19 bases between. CDR3 in amino acids: CASSFRGGLSKFF. The DNA for the CDR3 is TGTGCCAGCAGCTTTCGAGGGGGGCTCTCAAAGTTCTTC.

Ten or more counts support this clonotype. The chain recombines TRBV7-3 with TRBJ2-1; D not certain. Looked up from germline, CDR1 is SGHTA and CDR2 is FQGTGA. Trimming took off 1 base at V and 7 bases at J, with 5 bases between the two ends. This CDR3 comprises 12 residues. CDR3 amino acids: CASSLIGNEQFF. For the CDR3, the DNA is TGTGCCAGCAGCTTAATTGGGAATGAGCAGTTCTTC. The entire variable domain, with the rest obtained from reference TRBV7-3 and TRBJ2-1, is as follows: GAGVSQTPSNKVTEKGKYVELRCDPISGHTALYWYRQSLGQGPEFLIYFQGTGAADDSGLPNDRFFAVRPEGSVSTLKIQRTERGDSAVYLCASSLIGNEQFFGPGTRLTVL.

The chain carries TRBV11-2 and TRBJ1-1; D is undetermined. Trimming pared 2 bases from V and 1 base from J, leaving 8 bases between. Germline V gene sequence: CDR1 SGHAT, CDR2 FQNNGV. The CDR3 has 14 amino acids. CDR3 sequence (DNA): TGTGCCAGCAGCTTAAAACCTACGAACACTGAAGCTTTCTTT. It encodes CASSLKPTNTEAFF.

This clonotype has ten or more counts. The rearrangement joins TRBV25-1 to TRBJ1-1; tentative D call: TRBD1 (5 bases). V lost 6 bases, J lost 1 base, and 15 bases lay in between. The CDR3 consists of 15 residues. CDR1 and CDR2 (germline): MGHDK, SYGVNS. The CDR3 DNA follows: TGTGCCAGCAGGGCCGGCGGTAGGGGGAACACTGAAGCTTTCTTT. Its translation: CASRAGGRGNTEAFF. The full variable domain, completed using reference TRBV25-1 and TRBJ1-1, is EADIYQTPRYLVIGTGKKITLECSQTMGHDKMYWYQQDPGMELHLIHYSYGVNSTEKGDLSSESTVSRIRTEHFPLTLESARPSHTSQYLCASRAGGRGNTEAFFGQGTRLTVV.

The rearrangement uses TRBV29-1 and TRBJ2-3, with 9 bases matching TRBD2. Germline CDR1 SQVTM, CDR2 ANQGSEA. V shed 4 bases and J 1 base; nucleotides not matched to a gene: 3. The CDR3 is 14 amino acids. The CDR3 DNA sequence: TGCAGCGTTGGGGCTAGCGGGGGCACAGATACGCAGTATTTT. Its translation: CSVGASGGTDTQYF.

This sequence joins TRBV2 and TRBJ1-5; no reliable D call. Between the trimmed V and J ends, which lost 7 bases and 1 base, there was a span of 8 bases. CDR1 is SNHLY, CDR2 FYNNEI, per germline. The CDR3 is made up of 13 amino acids. The CDR3 protein is CASIAISNQPQHF. The DNA of the CDR3 is TGTGCCAGCATTGCTATAAGCAATCAGCCCCAGCATTTT.

This clonotype was recorded a few times. This chain connects TRBV9 to TRBJ1-3; D uncertain. CDR1 and CDR2 from the germline V gene are SGDLS and YYNGEE. The CDR3 is 14 amino acids. Between the trimmed V and J ends, which lost 3 bases and 4 bases, there was a span of 11 bases. The CDR3 spells CASSDPGEGNTIYF. The CDR3 DNA follows: TGTGCCAGCAGCGACCCCGGCGAGGGAAACACCATATATTTT.

This clonotype was counted only a few times. J is TRBJ1-2 and V is TRBV19, with D hard to call. The CDR3 extends over 12 amino acids. V was shortened by 4 bases and J by 4 bases, with 7 bases between the two germline ends. CDR1 and CDR2 (germline): LNHDA, SQIVND (reference sequence). Here the CDR3 reads CASSTRTYGYTF. The DNA for the CDR3 is TGTGCCAGTAGTACTAGGACCTATGGCTACACCTTC.

The chain joins TRBV7-8 to TRBJ2-7; D not certain. The CDR3 loop spans 14 amino acids. CDR1 SGHVS and CDR2 FQNEAQ come from the germline V gene. The CDR3 bases are TGTGACAGCAGCCCCCGCCCCCAGACCTACGAGCAGTACGTC. Residues: CDSSPRPQTYEQYV.

In its sample, this clonotype was seen a few times. Given a much more abundant clone one base away, this may be a read error. The gene calls are TRBV28 and TRBJ1-1; D is ambiguous. This CDR3 contains 15 residues. Germline V CDR1 and CDR2: MDHEN, SYDVKM. CDR3: CASSHIKGSNIEAFF. The CDR3 bases are TGTGCCAGCAGCCACATAAAAGGATCGAACATTGAAGCTTTCTTT.

This clonotype was found many times. This chain joins TRBV7-2 and TRBJ2-1; weak D call: TRBD1 (6 bases). Germline loops: CDR1 SGHTA, CDR2 FQGNSA. Trimming shortened V by 2 bases and J by 9 bases, and 17 bases separated the two germline ends. CDR3 size: 15 residues. The CDR3, as DNA: TGTGCCAGCAGCTTACAAGTGGGGGCCCAGAGTGAGCAGTTCTTC. Its translation is CASSLQVGAQSEQFF.

J is TRBJ1-3 and V is TRBV6-5, with D maybe TRBD1 (5 bases). The CDR3 is 15 amino acids. V lost 0 bases to trimming and J lost 5 bases, with 11 bases between them. The germline V gene encodes CDR1 MNHEY and CDR2 SVGAGI. The DNA for the CDR3 is TGTGCCAGCAGTTACTCGGGGGACGCTAGAAACACCATATATTTT. Translated, it gives CASSYSGDARNTIYF.

This chain connects TRBV7-2 to TRBJ1-2; TRBD1 agrees at 8 bases. Germline assignment: CDR1 SGHTA and CDR2 FQGNSA. CDR3 size: 13 residues. Losses at the gene ends were 3 bases for V and 4 bases for J; bases not matched to a gene: 1. The CDR3 nucleotides are TGTGCCAGCAGCTTGCAGGGGGCCTATGGCTACACCTTC. Its translation: CASSLQGAYGYTF. Full variable domain (rest looked up from reference TRBV7-2 and TRBJ1-2): GAGVSQSPSNKVTEKGKDVELRCDPISGHTALYWYRQSLGQGLEFLIYFQGNSAPDKSGLPSDRFSAERTGGSVSTLTIQRTQQEDSAVYLCASSLQGAYGYTFGSGTRLTVV.

This clonotype was detected many times. The chain couples TRBV28 to TRBJ1-1, with 8 positions matching TRBD1. The germline CDR1 and CDR2 sequences are MDHEN and SYDVKM. CDR3 length: 13 residues. The V segment lost 6 bases and the J segment 3 bases; nucleotides outside the gene matches: 3. The CDR3 DNA follows: TGTGCCAGCAGCCTGACAGGGGACACTGAAGCTTTCTTT. Translation gives CASSLTGDTEAFF. Looking up the rest from reference TRBV28 and TRBJ1-1 gives the full variable domain: DVKVTQSSRYLVKRTGEKVFLECVQDMDHENMFWYRQDPGLGLRLIYFSYDVKMKEKGDIPEGYSVSREKKERFSLILESASTNQTSMYLCASSLTGDTEAFFGQGTRLTVV.

This clonotype was found many times. The rearrangement uses TRBV6-1 and TRBJ2-5, with 11 bases matching TRBD2. V trimming: 5 bases; J trimming: 2 bases; junction bases outside the gene matches: 7. CDR1 is MNHNS and CDR2 is SASEGT in the germline V gene. The length of the CDR3 is 16 residues. The CDR3 coding sequence is TGTGCCAGCAGTCCCCAGGGACTAGCGGAACAAGAGACCCAGTACTTC. Its protein is CASSPQGLAEQETQYF.

This clonotype has more than one count but fewer than ten. The genes are TRBV7-2 and TRBJ1-2; D might be TRBD1 (6 bases). CDR1 SGHTA and CDR2 FQGNSA come from the germline V gene. V was shortened by 5 bases and J by 3 bases, with 10 bases between the two germline ends. The CDR3 extends over 13 amino acids. CDR3 coding DNA: TGTGCCAGCAGCGCCGACAGGCACTATGGCTACACCTTC. It yields the protein CASSADRHYGYTF. The variable domain in full, completed from reference TRBV7-2 and TRBJ1-2, reads GAGVSQSPSNKVTEKGKDVELRCDPISGHTALYWYRQSLGQGLEFLIYFQGNSAPDKSGLPSDRFSAERTGGSVSTLTIQRTQQEDSAVYLCASSADRHYGYTFGSGTRLTVV.

In the case of this clonotype: The junction shows a germline mismatch at one end, possibly a read error. The chain is built from TRBV12-3 or TRBV12-4 and TRBJ1-6, with D possibly matching TRBD1 (6 bases). This CDR3 region has 13 residues. CDR3 sequence reads: CVSSLSWGPPLHF. CDR3 nucleotide sequence: TGTGTCAGCAGTTTGAGTTGGGGGCCACCCCTCCACTTT.

The chain links TRBV2 to TRBJ2-1; possible D gene TRBD2, 5 bases. This CDR3 spans 15 amino acids. Germline values: CDR1 SNHLY, CDR2 FYNNEI. V was pared by 8 bases and J by 3 bases, with 17 bases between. The CDR3 loop is CASGSLGPSYNEQFF. Here the CDR3 DNA reads TGTGCCAGCGGCTCACTAGGCCCAAGCTACAATGAGCAGTTCTTC.

This clonotype showed up just a few times. V usage is TRBV19 and J usage is TRBJ1-5; maybe TRBD1 (5 bases). The CDR3 loop spans 14 amino acids. Trimming took off 1 base at V and 9 bases at J, with 13 bases between the two ends. Per the germline V gene, CDR1 is LNHDA and CDR2 is SQIVND (reference sequence). The CDR3 bases are TGTGCCAGTAGTATAGGAGGGGTGGCGGGGCCCCAGCATTTT. As protein: CASSIGGVAGPQHF.

The chain couples TRBV7-9 to TRBJ2-5, with D perhaps TRBD1 or TRBD2 (5 bases each). The germline CDR1 and CDR2 sequences are SEHNR and FQNEAQ (reference sequence). Trimming removed 5 bases at V and 1 base at J, with 8 bases between. CDR3 length: 13 amino acids. The CDR3 DNA follows: TGTGCCAGCAGCAACGGGGCCCAAGAGACCCAGTACTTC. Translated, it gives CASSNGAQETQYF.

Here the CDR3 reads CASSPTSQGRRGNEQFF. The CDR3 DNA sequence: TGTGCCAGCAGCCCGACCAGTCAAGGTCGTCGGGGCAATGAGCAGTTCTTC. The genes are TRBV12-3 or TRBV12-4 and TRBJ2-1; maybe TRBD2 (5 bases). This CDR3 is 17 amino acids long. Trimming pared 6 bases from V and 6 bases from J, leaving 24 bases between.